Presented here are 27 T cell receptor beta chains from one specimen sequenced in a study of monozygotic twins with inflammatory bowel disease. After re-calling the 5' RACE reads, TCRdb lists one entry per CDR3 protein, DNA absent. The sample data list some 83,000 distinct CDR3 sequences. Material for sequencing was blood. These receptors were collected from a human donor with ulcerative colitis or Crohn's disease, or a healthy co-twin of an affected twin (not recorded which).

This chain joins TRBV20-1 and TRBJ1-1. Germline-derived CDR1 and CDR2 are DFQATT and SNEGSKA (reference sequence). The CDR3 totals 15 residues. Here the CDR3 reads CSANTEGLRTSEAFF.

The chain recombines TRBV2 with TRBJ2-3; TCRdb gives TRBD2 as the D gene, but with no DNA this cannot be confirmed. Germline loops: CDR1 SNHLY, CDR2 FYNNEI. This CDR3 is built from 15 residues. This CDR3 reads CASSVAAGGTDTQYF.

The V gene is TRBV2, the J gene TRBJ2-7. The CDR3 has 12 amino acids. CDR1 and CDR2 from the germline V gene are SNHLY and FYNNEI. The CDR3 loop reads CASLHSSYEQYF.

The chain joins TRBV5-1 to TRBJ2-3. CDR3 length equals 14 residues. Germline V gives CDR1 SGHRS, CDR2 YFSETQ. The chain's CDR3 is CASSLQASTDTQYF.

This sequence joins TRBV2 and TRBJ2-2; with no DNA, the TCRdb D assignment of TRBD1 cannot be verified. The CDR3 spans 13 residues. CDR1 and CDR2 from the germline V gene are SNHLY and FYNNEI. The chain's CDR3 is CASSVRVTGELFF.

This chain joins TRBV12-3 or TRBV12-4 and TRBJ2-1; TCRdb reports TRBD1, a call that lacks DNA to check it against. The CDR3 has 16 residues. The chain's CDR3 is CASSLVGPVLVNEQFF.

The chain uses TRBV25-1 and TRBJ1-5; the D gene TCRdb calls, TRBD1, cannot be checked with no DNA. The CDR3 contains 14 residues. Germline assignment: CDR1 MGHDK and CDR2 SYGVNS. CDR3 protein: CASRAGAGNQPQHF.

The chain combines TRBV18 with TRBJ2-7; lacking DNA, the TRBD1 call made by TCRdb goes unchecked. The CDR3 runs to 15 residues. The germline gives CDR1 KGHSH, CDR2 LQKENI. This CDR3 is CASSPGTGSTYEQYF.

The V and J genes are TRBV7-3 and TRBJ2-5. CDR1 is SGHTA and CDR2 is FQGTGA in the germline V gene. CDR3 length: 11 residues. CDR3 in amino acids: CASSSILDQYF. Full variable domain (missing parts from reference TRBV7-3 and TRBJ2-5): GAGVSQTPSNKVTEKGKYVELRCDPISGHTALYWYRQSLGQGPEFLIYFQGTGAADDSGLPNDRFFAVRPEGSVSTLKIQRTERGDSAVYLCASSSILDQYFGPGTRLLVL.

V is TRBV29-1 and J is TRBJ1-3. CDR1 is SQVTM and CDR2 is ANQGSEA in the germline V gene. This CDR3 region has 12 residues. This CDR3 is CSVVVSGNTIYF.

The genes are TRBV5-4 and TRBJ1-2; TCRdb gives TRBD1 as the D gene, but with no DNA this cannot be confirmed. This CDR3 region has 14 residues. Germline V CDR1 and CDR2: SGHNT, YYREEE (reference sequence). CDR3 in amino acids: CASSLEGGIVGYTF.

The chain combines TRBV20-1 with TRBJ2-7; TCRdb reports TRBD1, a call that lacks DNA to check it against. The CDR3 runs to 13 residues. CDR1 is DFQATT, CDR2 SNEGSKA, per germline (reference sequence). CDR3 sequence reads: CSARQGADREQYF.

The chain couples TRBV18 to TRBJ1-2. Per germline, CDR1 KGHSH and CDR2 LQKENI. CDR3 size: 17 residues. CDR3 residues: CASSPASGRITNYGYTF.

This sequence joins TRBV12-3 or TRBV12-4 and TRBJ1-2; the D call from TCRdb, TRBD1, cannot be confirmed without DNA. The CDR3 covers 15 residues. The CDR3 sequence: CASSQWTGGSDGYTF.

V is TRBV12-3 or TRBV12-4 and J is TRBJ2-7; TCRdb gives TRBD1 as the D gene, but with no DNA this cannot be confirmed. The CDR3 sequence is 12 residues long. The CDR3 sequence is CASSPPSTRQYF.

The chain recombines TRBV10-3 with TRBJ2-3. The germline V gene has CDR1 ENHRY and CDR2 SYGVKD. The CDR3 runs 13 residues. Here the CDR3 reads CAIRMDSTDTQYF.

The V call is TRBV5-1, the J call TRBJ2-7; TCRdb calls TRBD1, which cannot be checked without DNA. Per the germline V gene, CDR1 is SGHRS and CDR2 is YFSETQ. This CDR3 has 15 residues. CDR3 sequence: CASSLEQGTTYEQYF.

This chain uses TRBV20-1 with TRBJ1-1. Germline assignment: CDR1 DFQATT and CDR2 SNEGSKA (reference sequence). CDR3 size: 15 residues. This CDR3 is CNARDPTQPRAEAFF.

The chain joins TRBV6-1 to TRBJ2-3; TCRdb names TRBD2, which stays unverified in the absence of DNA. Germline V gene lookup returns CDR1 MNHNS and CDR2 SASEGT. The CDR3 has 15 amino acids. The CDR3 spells CAGSGVAGGTDTQYF.

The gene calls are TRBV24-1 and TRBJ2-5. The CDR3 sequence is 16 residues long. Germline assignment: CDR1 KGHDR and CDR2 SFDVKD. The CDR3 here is CATSDLKSGYEETQYF.

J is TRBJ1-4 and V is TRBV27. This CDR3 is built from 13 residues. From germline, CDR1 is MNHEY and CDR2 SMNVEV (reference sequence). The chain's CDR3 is CASSLKGRRPLFF.

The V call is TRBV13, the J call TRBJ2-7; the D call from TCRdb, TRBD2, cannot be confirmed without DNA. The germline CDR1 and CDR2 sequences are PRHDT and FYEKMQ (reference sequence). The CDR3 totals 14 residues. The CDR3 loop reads CASSRGRPAGEQYF.

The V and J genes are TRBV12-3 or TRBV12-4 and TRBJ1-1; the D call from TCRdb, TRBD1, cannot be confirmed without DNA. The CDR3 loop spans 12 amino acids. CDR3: CASSLGGPEPFF.

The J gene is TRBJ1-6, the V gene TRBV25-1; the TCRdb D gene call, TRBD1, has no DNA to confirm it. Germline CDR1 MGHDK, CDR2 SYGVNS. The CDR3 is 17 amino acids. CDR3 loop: CASSDTTVGTWNSPLHF.

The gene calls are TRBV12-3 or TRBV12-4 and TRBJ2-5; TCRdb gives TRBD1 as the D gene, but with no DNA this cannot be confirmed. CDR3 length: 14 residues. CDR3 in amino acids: CASSRSGGDETQYF.

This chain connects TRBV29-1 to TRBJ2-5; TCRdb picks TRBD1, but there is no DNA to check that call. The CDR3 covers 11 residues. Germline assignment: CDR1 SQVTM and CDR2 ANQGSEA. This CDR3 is CSVIRDETQYF.

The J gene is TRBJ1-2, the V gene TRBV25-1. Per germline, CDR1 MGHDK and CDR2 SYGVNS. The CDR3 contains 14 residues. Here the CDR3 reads CASSEYAVNYGYTF.